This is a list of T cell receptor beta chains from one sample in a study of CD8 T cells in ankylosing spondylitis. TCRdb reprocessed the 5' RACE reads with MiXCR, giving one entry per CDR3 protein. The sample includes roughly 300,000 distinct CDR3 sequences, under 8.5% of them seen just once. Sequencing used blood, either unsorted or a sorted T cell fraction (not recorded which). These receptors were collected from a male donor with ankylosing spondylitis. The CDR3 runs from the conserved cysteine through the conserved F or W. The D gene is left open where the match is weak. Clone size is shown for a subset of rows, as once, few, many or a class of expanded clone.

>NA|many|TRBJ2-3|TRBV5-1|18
CASSLEIVSTYSTDTQYF
TGCGCCAGCAGCTTGGAAATCGTCTCGACCTATAGCACAGATACGCAGTATTTT
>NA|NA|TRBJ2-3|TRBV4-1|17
CASSPRHGGTNTDTQYF
TGCGCCAGCAGCCCCCGACATGGGGGAACAAACACAGATACGCAGTATTTT
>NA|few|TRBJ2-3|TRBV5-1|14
CASGLAESTDTQYF
TGCGCCAGCGGTTTAGCGGAGAGCACAGATACGCAGTATTTT
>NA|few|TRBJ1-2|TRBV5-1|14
CASSPRTANYGYTF
TGCGCCAGCAGCCCGAGGACGGCAAACTATGGCTACACCTTC
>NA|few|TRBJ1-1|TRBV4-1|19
CASSQDPLEQGWMNTEAFF
TGCGCCAGCAGCCAAGATCCGCTTGAGCAGGGTTGGATGAACACTGAAGCTTTCTTT
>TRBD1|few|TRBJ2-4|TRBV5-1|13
CASSRQGVNIQYF
TGCGCCAGCAGTCGACAGGGAGTAAACATTCAGTACTTC
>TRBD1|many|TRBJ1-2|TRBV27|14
CASSSQGRSYGYTF
TGTGCCAGCAGTTCACAGGGGAGAAGCTATGGCTACACCTTC
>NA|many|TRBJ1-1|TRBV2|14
CASSEALVGGEAFF
TGTGCCAGCAGTGAAGCGCTCGTGGGAGGTGAAGCTTTCTTT
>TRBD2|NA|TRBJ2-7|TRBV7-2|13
CASSLRRGGEQYF
TGTGCCAGCAGCTTGAGGCGCGGGGGGGAGCAGTACTTC
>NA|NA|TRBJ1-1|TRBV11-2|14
CASSSDTPGTEAFF
TGTGCCAGCAGCTCGGACACCCCGGGCACTGAAGCTTTCTTT
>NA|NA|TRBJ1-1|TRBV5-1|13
CASSPTSSTEAFF
TGCGCCAGCAGCCCCACTAGTAGCACTGAAGCTTTCTTT
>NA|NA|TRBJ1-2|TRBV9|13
CASSVDPVYGYTF
TGTGCCAGCAGCGTAGATCCAGTCTATGGCTACACCTTC
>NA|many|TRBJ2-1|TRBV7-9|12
CASRRGNNEQFF
TGTGCCAGCAGGAGGGGAAACAATGAGCAGTTCTTC
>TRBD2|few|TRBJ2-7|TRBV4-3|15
CASSQGVGLAYEQYF
TGCGCCAGCAGCCAAGGGGTAGGACTAGCTTACGAGCAGTACTTC
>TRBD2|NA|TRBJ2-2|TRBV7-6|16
CASSSLAGENTGELFF
TGTGCCAGCAGCTCCCTGGCGGGGGAAAACACCGGGGAGCTGTTTTTT
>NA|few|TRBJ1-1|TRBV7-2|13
CASAVVQNNEAFF
TGTGCCAGCGCGGTTGTACAAAATAATGAAGCTTTCTTT
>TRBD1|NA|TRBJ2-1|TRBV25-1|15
CASSPRDRGLDEQFF
TGTGCCAGCAGTCCGCGGGACAGGGGTCTCGATGAGCAGTTCTTC
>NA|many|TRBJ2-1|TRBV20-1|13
CSASRREDNEQFF
TGCAGTGCTAGTCGGCGGGAAGACAATGAGCAGTTCTTC
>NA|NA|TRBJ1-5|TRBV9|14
CASSRGHSNQPQHF
TGTGCCAGCAGCCGGGGACATAGCAATCAGCCCCAGCATTTT
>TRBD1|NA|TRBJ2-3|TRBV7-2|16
CASSRDHRGGTDTQYF
TGTGCCAGCAGCCGCGACCACAGGGGGGGCACAGATACGCAGTATTTT
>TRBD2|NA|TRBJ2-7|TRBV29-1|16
CSVAGVQGLATYEQYF
TGCAGCGTCGCGGGGGTTCAGGGACTAGCTACCTACGAGCAGTACTTC
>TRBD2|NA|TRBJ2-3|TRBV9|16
CASSTRPSGGTDTQYF
TGTGCCAGCAGCACCCGGCCTAGCGGGGGCACAGATACGCAGTATTTT
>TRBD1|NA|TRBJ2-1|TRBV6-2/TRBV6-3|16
CASSYSIWDRGNEQFF
TGTGCCAGCAGTTACTCGATCTGGGACAGGGGGAATGAGCAGTTCTTC
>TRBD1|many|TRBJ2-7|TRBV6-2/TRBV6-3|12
CASRTGLYEQYF
TGTGCCAGCAGGACAGGGCTCTACGAGCAGTACTTC
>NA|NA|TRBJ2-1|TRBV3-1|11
CASSQVSKQFF
TGTGCCAGCAGCCAAGTGAGCAAGCAGTTCTTC
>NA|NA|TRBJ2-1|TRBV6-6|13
CASSRTGWHEQSF
TGTGCCAGCAGTCGAACAGGGTGGCATGAGCAGTCCTTC
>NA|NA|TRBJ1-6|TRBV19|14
CASAARDFGSPLHF
TGTGCCAGTGCAGCGAGGGATTTTGGTTCACCCCTCCACTTT
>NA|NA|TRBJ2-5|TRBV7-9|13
CASSSSYQETQYF
TGTGCCAGCAGCTCTTCGTACCAAGAGACCCAGTACTTC
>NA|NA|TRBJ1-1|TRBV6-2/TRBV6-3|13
CASRPDGNTEAFF
TGTGCCAGCAGACCCGACGGGAACACTGAAGCTTTCTTT
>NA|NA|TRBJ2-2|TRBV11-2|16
CASSPRGQLNTGELFF
TGTGCCAGCAGCCCCCGCGGGCAGCTGAACACCGGGGAGCTGTTTTTT
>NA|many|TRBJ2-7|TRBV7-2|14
CASSLVGSSYEQYF
TGCGCCAGCAGCTTGGTAGGTAGCAGCTACGAGCAGTACTTC
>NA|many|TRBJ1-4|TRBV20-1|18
CSATGNRARQAANEKLFF
TGCAGTGCTACCGGTAACCGAGCGAGACAGGCGGCTAATGAAAAACTGTTTTTT
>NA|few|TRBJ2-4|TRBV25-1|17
CASRGQVLVGAKNIQYF
TGTGCCAGCCGTGGTCAGGTGCTAGTTGGAGCCAAAAACATTCAGTACTTC
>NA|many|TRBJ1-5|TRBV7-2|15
CASSLESGSNQPQHF
TGTGCCAGCAGCTTAGAATCAGGGTCCAATCAGCCCCAGCATTTT
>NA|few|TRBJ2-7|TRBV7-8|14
CASSSDRWPYEQYF
TGTGCCAGCAGCTCCGACAGGTGGCCCTACGAGCAGTACTTC
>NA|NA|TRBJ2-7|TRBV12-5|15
CASGPPGLDGVEQYF
TGTGCTAGTGGGCCACCGGGACTGGACGGTGTCGAGCAGTACTTC
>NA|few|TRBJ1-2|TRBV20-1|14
CSARDGGAVNGYTF
TGCAGTGCTAGAGATGGGGGCGCCGTTAATGGCTACACCTTC
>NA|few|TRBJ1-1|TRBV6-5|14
CASSSAFRNTEAFF
TGTGCCAGCAGTTCGGCCTTCCGTAACACTGAAGCTTTCTTT
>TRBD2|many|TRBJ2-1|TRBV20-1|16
CSGTSGRLSSYNEQFF
TGCAGTGGGACTAGCGGGAGGTTAAGCTCCTACAATGAGCAGTTCTTC
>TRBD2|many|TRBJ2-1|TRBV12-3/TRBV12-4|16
CASSGPLAGPDNEQFF
TGTGCCAGCAGTGGCCCTCTAGCGGGACCCGACAATGAGCAGTTCTTC
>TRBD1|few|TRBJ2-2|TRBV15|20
CATSVRGDRGLFLDTGELFF
TGTGCCACCAGCGTCCGGGGGGACAGGGGTCTTTTTCTCGACACCGGGGAGCTGTTTTTT
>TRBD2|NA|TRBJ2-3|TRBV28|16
CASSVQAGGLADTQYF
TGTGCCAGCAGTGTGCAAGCGGGAGGGTTGGCAGATACGCAGTATTTT